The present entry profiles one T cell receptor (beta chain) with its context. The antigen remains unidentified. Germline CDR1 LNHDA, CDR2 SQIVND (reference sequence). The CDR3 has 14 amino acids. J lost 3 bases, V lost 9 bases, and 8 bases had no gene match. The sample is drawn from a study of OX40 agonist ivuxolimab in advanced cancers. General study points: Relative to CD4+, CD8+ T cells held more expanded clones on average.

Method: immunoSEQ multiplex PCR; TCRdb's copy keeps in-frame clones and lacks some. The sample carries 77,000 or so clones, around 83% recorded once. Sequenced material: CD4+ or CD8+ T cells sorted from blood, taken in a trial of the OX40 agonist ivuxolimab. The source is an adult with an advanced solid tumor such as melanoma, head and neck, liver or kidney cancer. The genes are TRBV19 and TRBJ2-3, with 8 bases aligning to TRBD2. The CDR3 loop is CASSSSGRTDTQYF. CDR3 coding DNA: TGTGCCAGCTCGTCTAGCGGGCGGACAGATACGCAGTATTTT.